This T cell receptor (beta chain) was recovered during a study of OX40 agonist ivuxolimab in advanced cancers. At the level of the study: A history of anti-PD-1, anti-PD-L1 or anti-CTLA-4 therapy was acceptable, and approximately 41% had some. Partial responses were achieved by three patients, of whom one had hepatocellular carcinoma and two had cutaneous melanoma. Study-level results: In the expanded peripheral T cells, antigen specificity was never determined.

CDR1 is SEHNR, CDR2 FQNEAQ, per germline (reference sequence). With V trimmed by 6 bases and J by 6 bases, 5 bases remained unmatched. CDR3 length: 15 residues. As to this clone: As yet, its antigen is unknown.

Sequencing was performed with immunoSEQ multiplex PCR; in TCRdb, only in-frame clones are kept and a portion is missing. This sample has 60,000 to 75,000 clones; 87% occur once, and the top ten carry approximately 1.3%. The sample here was CD4+ or CD8+ T cells sorted from blood, taken in a trial of the OX40 agonist ivuxolimab. This clonotype originated in an adult with an advanced solid tumor such as melanoma, head and neck, liver or kidney cancer. V gene TRBV7-9 combines with J gene TRBJ2-2; TRBD1 aligns across 12 bases. The CDR3 is CASSLGQGASGELFF. As DNA, the CDR3 is TGTGCCAGCAGTTTGGGACAGGGGGCCTCCGGGGAGCTGTTTTTT.